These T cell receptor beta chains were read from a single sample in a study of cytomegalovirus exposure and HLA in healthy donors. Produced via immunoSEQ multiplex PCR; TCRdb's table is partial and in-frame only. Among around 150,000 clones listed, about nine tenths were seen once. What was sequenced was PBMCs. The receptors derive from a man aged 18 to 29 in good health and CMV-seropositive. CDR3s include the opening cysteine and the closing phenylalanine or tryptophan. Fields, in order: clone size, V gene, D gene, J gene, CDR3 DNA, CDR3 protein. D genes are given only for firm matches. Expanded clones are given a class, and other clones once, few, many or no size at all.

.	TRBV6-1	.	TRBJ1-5	TGTGCCAGCCTTGGAGGGACTAGCAATCAGCCCCAGCATTTT	CASLGGTSNQPQHF
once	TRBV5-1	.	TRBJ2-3	TGCGCCAGCAGCTTGGAACTAGTCACAGATACGCAGTATTTT	CASSLELVTDTQYF
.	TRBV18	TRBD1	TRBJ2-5	TGTGCCAGCTCCCACTCCGGGACAGGGAAGGGTAGGACCCAGTACTTC	CASSHSGTGKGRTQYF
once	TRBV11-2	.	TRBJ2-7	TGTGCCAGCAGCTTAGTTAGCTACGAGCAGTACTTC	CASSLVSYEQYF
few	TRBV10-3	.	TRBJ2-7	TGTGCCACAGAGGACAGCTCCTACGAGCAGTACTTC	CATEDSSYEQYF
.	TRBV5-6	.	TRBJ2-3	TGTGCCAGCAGCTTGGCGGCAGGGGATTATACAGATACGCAGTATTTT	CASSLAAGDYTDTQYF
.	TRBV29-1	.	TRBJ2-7	TGCAGCGTTGAAGTTGAACAGGCAACCTACGAGCAGTACTTC	CSVEVEQATYEQYF
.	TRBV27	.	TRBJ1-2	TGTGCCAGCAGTTCTCAGGGGCTGGATCCTAACTATGGCTACACCTTC	CASSSQGLDPNYGYTF
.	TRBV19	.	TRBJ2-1	TGTGCCAGTAGTCCCGGGGCCAGGGGTGGAAATGAGCAGTTCTTC	CASSPGARGGNEQFF
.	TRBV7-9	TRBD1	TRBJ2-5	TGTGCCAGCAGCCCAGACAGGGGGGCATCGCCCGAGGGGACCCAGTACTTC	CASSPDRGASPEGTQYF
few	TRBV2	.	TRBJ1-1	TGTGCCAGCAGTGTAACGACAGGTATTACCATGAACACTGAAGCTTTCTTT	CASSVTTGITMNTEAFF
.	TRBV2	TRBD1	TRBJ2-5	TGTGCCAGTTTACAGGGGCACGCAGAGACCCAGTACTTC	CASLQGHAETQYF
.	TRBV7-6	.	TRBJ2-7	TGTGCCAGCAGCTTACGTGAACTGAACCCCTACGAGCAGTACTTC	CASSLRELNPYEQYF
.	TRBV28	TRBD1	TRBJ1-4	TGTGCCAGCAGTTTTCAACGACAGGGGGAAAAACTGTTTTTT	CASSFQRQGEKLFF
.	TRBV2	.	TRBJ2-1	TGTGCCAGCAGCGGCAGGGTGTCCAATGAGCAGTTCTTC	CASSGRVSNEQFF
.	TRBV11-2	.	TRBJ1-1	TGTGCCAGCAGCACTAAGTACAAAAAACAGGGAACTGAAGCTTTCTTT	CASSTKYKKQGTEAFF
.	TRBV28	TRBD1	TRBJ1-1	TGTGCCAGCAGTCCAGACAGGGGGAGTATGGGAGCTGAAGCTTTCTTT	CASSPDRGSMGAEAFF
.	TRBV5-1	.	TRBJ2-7	TGCGCCAGCAGTATGAACCCGGAGACTAAGGAATATGGGCAGTACTTC	CASSMNPETKEYGQYF
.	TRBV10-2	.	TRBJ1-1	TGCGCCAGCAGTGAAAGTCATAGTACTGAAGCTTTCTTT	CASSESHSTEAFF
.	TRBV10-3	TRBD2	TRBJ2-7	TGTGCCATCAGTGAGAGGGAGGGAGGGTACGAGCAGTACTTC	CAISEREGGYEQYF
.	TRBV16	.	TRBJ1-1	TGTGCCAGCTCCCCAAGGCTATTCGAGGACACTGAAGCTTTCTTT	CASSPRLFEDTEAFF
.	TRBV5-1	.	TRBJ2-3	TGCGCCAGCAGCTCAGAAAGAGGTACGCAGTATTTT	CASSSERGTQYF
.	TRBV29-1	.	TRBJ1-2	TGCAGCGTTGTCCTTAGGTCGGCAGGCTGGGGCCTCTATGGCTACACCTTC	CSVVLRSAGWGLYGYTF
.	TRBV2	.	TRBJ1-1	TGTGCCAGCATGCCCACAATGAACACTGAAGCTTTCTTT	CASMPTMNTEAFF
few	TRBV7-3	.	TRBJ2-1	TGTGCCAGCAGCTTATTGGGGACATCTAACAATGAGCAGTTCTTC	CASSLLGTSNNEQFF
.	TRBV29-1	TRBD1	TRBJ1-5	TGCAGCGTGGGGGACAGGGTGGGCAATCAGCCCCAGCATTTT	CSVGDRVGNQPQHF
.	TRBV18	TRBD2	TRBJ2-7	TGTGCCAGCTCACCACCTAGCGGGGGGCCTAACTACGAGCAGTACTTC	CASSPPSGGPNYEQYF
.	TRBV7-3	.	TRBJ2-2	TGTGCCAGCAGCCCCGGACCGGGACAAAGAACCGGGGAGCTGTTTTTT	CASSPGPGQRTGELFF
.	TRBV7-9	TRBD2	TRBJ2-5	TGTGCCAGCAGCTTAGGTCTAGCGGTACAAGAGACCCAGTACTTC	CASSLGLAVQETQYF